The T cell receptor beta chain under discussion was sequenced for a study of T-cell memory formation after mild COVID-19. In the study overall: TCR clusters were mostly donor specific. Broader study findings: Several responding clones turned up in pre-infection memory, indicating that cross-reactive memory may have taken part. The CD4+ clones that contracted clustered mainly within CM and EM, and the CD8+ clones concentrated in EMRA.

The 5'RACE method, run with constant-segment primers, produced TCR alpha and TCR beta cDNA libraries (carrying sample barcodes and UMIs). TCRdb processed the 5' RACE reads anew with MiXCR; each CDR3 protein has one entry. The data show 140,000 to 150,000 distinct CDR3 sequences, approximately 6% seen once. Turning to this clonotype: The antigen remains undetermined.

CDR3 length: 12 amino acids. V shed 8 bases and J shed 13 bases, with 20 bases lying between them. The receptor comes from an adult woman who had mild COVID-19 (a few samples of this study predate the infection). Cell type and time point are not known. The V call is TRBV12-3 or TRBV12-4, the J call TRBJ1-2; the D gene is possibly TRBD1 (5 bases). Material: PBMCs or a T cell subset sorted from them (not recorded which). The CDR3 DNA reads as TGTGCCAGCGCCTTAGGGGCACAGAAGGGCACCTTC. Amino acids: CASALGAQKGTF.